A selection of T cell receptor beta chains follows, all from one sample in a study of T cell repertoires in cytomegalovirus infection. TCRdb itself ran the reads through MiXCR, one entry per CDR3 protein. This table holds under 300,000 distinct CDR3 sequences, roughly 21% found once. Their specific antigens are unknown. Sequences were derived from cultured PBMCs, sampled from culture after CMV antigen stimulation. These receptor sequences come from a human donor in good health (CMV status not recorded). Some clones in this sample may be carry-over from other donors' samples. Both conserved end residues are part of each CDR3. Fields, in order: D gene, clone size, V gene, J gene, CDR3 protein, CDR3 DNA. D genes are given only for firm matches. Only part of the rows carry a size: once, few, many, or a class if the clone is expanded.

>TRBD2|many|TRBV7-2|TRBJ2-7
CASSLDAGGTSYEQYF
TGTGCCAGCAGCTTAGACGCGGGAGGAACAAGCTACGAGCAGTACTTC
>.|few|TRBV7-6|TRBJ2-1
CASKSFRTGSYNEQFF
TGTGCCAGCAAGAGCTTCCGCACGGGCTCCTACAATGAGCAGTTCTTC
>TRBD1|few|TRBV6-5|TRBJ1-2
CASTQDRASGYTF
TGTGCCAGCACTCAGGACAGGGCCAGTGGCTACACCTTC
>.|.|TRBV28|TRBJ2-2
CASRVDVGVNTGELFF
TGTGCCAGCAGGGTTGACGTTGGAGTCAACACCGGGGAGCTGTTTTTT
>.|few|TRBV12-3/TRBV12-4|TRBJ2-7
CASSLEGAGYGAYEQYF
TGTGCCAGCAGTTTAGAAGGGGCAGGGTATGGAGCCTACGAGCAGTACTTC
>.|few|TRBV19|TRBJ1-6
CASGSGRSRDNSPLHF
TGTGCCAGTGGATCCGGGAGGAGCAGGGATAATTCACCCCTCCACTTT
>.|few|TRBV9|TRBJ2-7
CASSVSWQGWYEQYF
TGTGCCAGCAGCGTTTCGTGGCAGGGGTGGTACGAGCAGTACTTC
>.|few|TRBV7-9|TRBJ1-1
CASSLEWGWEAFF
TGTGCCAGCAGCTTAGAGTGGGGCTGGGAAGCTTTCTTT
>.|.|TRBV9|TRBJ2-7
CASSAFGYEQYF
TGTGCCAGCAGCGCCTTTGGGTACGAGCAGTACTTC
>.|few|TRBV14|TRBJ1-1
CASSQRPDEAFF
TGTGCCAGCAGCCAAAGACCCGATGAAGCTTTCTTT
>TRBD1|.|TRBV14|TRBJ2-1
CASRNAGTGLHEQFF
TGTGCCAGCAGGAACGCCGGGACAGGGTTGCATGAGCAGTTCTTC
>.|many|TRBV7-2|TRBJ1-6
CASNDGQLYNSPLHF
TGTGCCAGCAACGATGGACAGCTCTATAATTCACCCCTCCACTTT
>TRBD2|few|TRBV7-2|TRBJ2-1
CASSPLAGSTRFF
TGTGCCAGCAGCCCTCTAGCGGGATCTACGAGGTTCTTC
>TRBD2|many|TRBV7-9|TRBJ2-5
CASSQQGLAESTQYF
TGTGCCAGCAGCCAACAGGGACTAGCGGAAAGCACCCAGTACTTC
>.|.|TRBV7-8|TRBJ2-7
CASSLTDAYSYEQYF
TGTGCCAGCAGCTTAACGGATGCCTACTCCTACGAGCAGTACTTC
>TRBD1|many|TRBV7-2|TRBJ1-2
CASSWPGQGRGPYGYTF
TGTGCCAGCAGCTGGCCGGGACAGGGAAGGGGGCCGTATGGCTACACCTTC
>TRBD2|.|TRBV6-1|TRBJ2-5
CASRGELAGGMRPQYF
TGTGCCAGCAGGGGAGAACTAGCGGGAGGAATGCGGCCCCAGTACTTC
>TRBD1|.|TRBV6-1|TRBJ1-5
CASRLTGSNQPQHF
TGTGCCAGCAGGCTGACAGGGAGCAATCAGCCCCAGCATTTT
>.|.|TRBV27|TRBJ2-1
CASSPLRGGGYNEQFF
TGTGCCAGCAGTCCCCTCCGAGGTGGTGGATACAATGAGCAGTTCTTC
>.|few|TRBV7-2|TRBJ1-2
CASSVVSGGLGGYTF
TGTGCCAGCAGCGTTGTTTCGGGGGGCTTAGGTGGCTACACCTTC
>.|.|TRBV7-9|TRBJ2-1
CASSLGADNEQFF
TGTGCCAGCAGCTTAGGTGCGGACAATGAGCAGTTCTTC
>TRBD2|.|TRBV19|TRBJ2-1
CASSIGLAGKDEQFF
TGTGCCAGTAGTATTGGACTAGCGGGAAAGGATGAGCAGTTCTTC
>.|many|TRBV12-3/TRBV12-4|TRBJ1-5
CASRYGTNSNQPQHF
TGTGCCAGCAGATACGGGACAAATAGCAATCAGCCCCAGCATTTT